The 10 T cell receptor beta chains below all came from one sample that was sequenced in a study of CXCR3-negative and CXCR3-positive naive CD8 T cells (dated by TCRdb to between 2018 and 2021). General conclusions and limits of the study: TRB CDR3s from CXCR3-positive naive cells showed higher hydrophobicity (lower Kidera factor 4), lower energy, and higher strength and volume indices than CXCR3-negative naive cells.

Their target antigens are unknown. Sequencing was performed on a NextSeq 550. The Human TCR Profiling Kit (MiLaboratory) was used to prepare UMI-labeled 5' RACE TRB cDNA libraries. TCRdb reanalyzed the reads, keeping one entry per CDR3 protein sequence and omitting DNA. The record for this sample contains 150,000 to 180,000 distinct CDR3 sequences. The top ten constitute around 0.5% of the sample. Sequencing used naive CXCR3+ CD8+ T cells from blood. The label giving this sample's cell subset or site can be read as: CD45RO-CCR7+CD27+CD95- naive CD8+ T cells expressing CXCR3 (TNR3+). Every receptor here comes from a human donor in good health. Some clones in this sample may be carry-over from other donors' samples.

V and J are TRBV14 and TRBJ1-2; absent DNA, TCRdb's TRBD1 call cannot be checked. Germline V gives CDR1 SGHDN, CDR2 FVKESK. This CDR3 contains 16 residues. The CDR3 spells CASSPLTGGGGYGYTF.

The rearrangement links TRBV4-1 to TRBJ2-7. The germline V gene has CDR1 MGHRA and CDR2 YSYEKL. CDR3 length: 14 amino acids. CDR3 sequence reads: CASSQDPGSYEQYF.

This chain uses TRBV13 with TRBJ2-5. The CDR3 spans 11 residues. Germline V gene data show CDR1 as PRHDT and CDR2 as FYEKMQ (reference sequence). This CDR3 is CASSLQENQYF.

The chain recombines TRBV7-9 with TRBJ2-7; the TCRdb call, TRBD1, lacks DNA for checking. The CDR3 length is 16 residues. The germline V gene encodes CDR1 SEHNR and CDR2 FQNEAQ (reference sequence). CDR3 region: CASSSQGTPWDGEQYF. Supplemented by reference TRBV7-9 and TRBJ2-7, the full variable domain reads DTGVSQNPRHKITKRGQNVTFRCDPISEHNRLYWYRQTLGQGPEFLTYFQNEAQLEKSRLLSDRFSAERPKGSFSTLEIQRTEQGDSAMYLCASSSQGTPWDGEQYFGPGTRLTVT.

The V gene is TRBV5-5, the J gene TRBJ2-1; the TCRdb D gene call, TRBD1, has no DNA to confirm it. This CDR3 is 15 amino acids long. The germline gives CDR1 SGHKS, CDR2 YYEKEE (reference sequence). This CDR3 is CASTRTWGSYNEQFF.

The chain recombines TRBV14 with TRBJ2-1; TCRdb proposes TRBD2, but this gene call is untestable without DNA. Germline assignment: CDR1 SGHDN and CDR2 FVKESK. The CDR3 sequence is 19 residues long. The CDR3 region is CASSQPSGPGLADYNEQFF. Based on the CDR3 plus reference TRBV14 and TRBJ2-1, the full variable domain is EAGVTQFPSHSVIEKGQTVTLRCDPISGHDNLYWYRRVMGKEIKFLLHFVKESKQDESGMPNNRFLAERTGGTYSTLKVQPAELEDSGVYFCASSQPSGPGLADYNEQFFGPGTRLTVL.

The chain is built from TRBV6-2 or TRBV6-3 and TRBJ2-7; TCRdb proposes TRBD2, but this gene call is untestable without DNA. Germline CDR1 is MNHEY and CDR2 is SVGEGT. The CDR3 totals 15 residues. CDR3 amino acids: CASSYRTSKRYEQYF.

The rearrangement uses TRBV30 and TRBJ2-7. Germline CDR1 is GTSNPN and CDR2 is SVGIG (reference sequence). The CDR3 loop spans 11 amino acids. CDR3 sequence: CAWIDPYEQYF.

The J gene is TRBJ1-1, the V gene TRBV5-1; TCRdb gives TRBD1 as the D gene, but with no DNA this cannot be confirmed. The CDR3 consists of 18 residues. The V gene's germline CDR1 is SGHRS and CDR2 YFSETQ. CDR3 in amino acids: CASSPPRTGGYGEAEAFF.

V is TRBV7-9 and J is TRBJ2-7; TCRdb outputs TRBD2, but without DNA this stays unchecked. The length of the CDR3 is 19 residues. Germline CDR1 and CDR2: SEHNR and FQNEAQ (reference sequence). CDR3 protein: CASSLVGNEAAMIGYEQYF. The full variable domain, with the rest looked up from reference TRBV7-9 and TRBJ2-7, is DTGVSQNPRHKITKRGQNVTFRCDPISEHNRLYWYRQTLGQGPEFLTYFQNEAQLEKSRLLSDRFSAERPKGSFSTLEIQRTEQGDSAMYLCASSLVGNEAAMIGYEQYFGPGTRLTVT.